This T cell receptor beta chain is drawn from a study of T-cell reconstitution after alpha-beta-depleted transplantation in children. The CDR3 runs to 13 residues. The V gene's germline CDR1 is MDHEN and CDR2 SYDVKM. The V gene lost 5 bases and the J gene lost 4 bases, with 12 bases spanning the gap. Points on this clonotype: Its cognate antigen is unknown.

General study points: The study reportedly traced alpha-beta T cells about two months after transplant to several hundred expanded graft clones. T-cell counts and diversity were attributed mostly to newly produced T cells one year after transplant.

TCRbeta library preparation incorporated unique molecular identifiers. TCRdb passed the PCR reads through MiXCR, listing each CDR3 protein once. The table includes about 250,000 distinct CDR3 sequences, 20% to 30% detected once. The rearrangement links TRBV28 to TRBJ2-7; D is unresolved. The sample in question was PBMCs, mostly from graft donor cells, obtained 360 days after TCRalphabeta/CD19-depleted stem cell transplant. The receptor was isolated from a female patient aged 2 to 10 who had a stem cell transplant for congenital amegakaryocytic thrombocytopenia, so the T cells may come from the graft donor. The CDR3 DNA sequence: TGTGCCAGCAGTGCCCGAGGCAGATACGAGCAGTACTTC. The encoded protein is CASSARGRYEQYF.